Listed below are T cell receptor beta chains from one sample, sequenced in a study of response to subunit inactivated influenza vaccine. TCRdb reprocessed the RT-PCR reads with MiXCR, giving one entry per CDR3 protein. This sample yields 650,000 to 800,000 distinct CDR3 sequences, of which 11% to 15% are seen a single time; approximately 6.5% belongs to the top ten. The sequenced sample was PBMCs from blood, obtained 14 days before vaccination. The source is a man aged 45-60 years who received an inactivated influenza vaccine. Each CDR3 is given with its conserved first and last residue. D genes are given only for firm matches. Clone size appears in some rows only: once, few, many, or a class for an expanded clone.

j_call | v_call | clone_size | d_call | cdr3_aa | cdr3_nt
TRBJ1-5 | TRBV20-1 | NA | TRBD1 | CSASKGPRGLYNQPQHF | TGCAGTGCTAGTAAGGGGCCCAGGGGGCTTTACAATCAGCCCCAGCATTTT
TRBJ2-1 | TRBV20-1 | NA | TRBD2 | CSARDRRETFLLDEQFF | TGCAGTGCTAGAGATCGGCGGGAGACGTTTCTGCTCGATGAGCAGTTCTTC
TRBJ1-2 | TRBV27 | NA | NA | CASSSGTAGYTF | TGTGCCAGCAGTTCCGGGACCGCTGGCTACACCTTC
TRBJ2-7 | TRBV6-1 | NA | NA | CASRTGIQNLYEQYF | TGTGCCAGCAGAACCGGGATCCAAAACCTTTACGAGCAGTACTTC
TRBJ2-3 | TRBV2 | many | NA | CASSVMDTQYF | TGTGCCAGCAGTGTGATGGATACGCAGTATTTT
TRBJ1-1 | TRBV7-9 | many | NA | CASSLERTEAFF | TGTGCCAGCAGCTTAGAACGGACTGAAGCTTTCTTT
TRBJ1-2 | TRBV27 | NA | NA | CASRSTGTWGYTF | TGTGCCAGCAGGAGTACCGGGACATGGGGCTACACCTTC
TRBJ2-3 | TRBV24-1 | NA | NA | CATSALTDPGVRTDTQYF | TGTGCCACCAGTGCTCTGACAGACCCGGGGGTTCGGACAGATACGCAGTATTTT
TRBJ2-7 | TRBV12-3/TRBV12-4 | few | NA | CASSLKADGGEQYF | TGTGCCAGCAGTTTAAAGGCGGACGGCGGCGAGCAGTACTTC
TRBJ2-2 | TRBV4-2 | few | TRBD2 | CASSPRAAGGPSGYTGELFF | TGTGCCAGCAGCCCGAGGGCGGCGGGGGGGCCATCAGGGTACACCGGGGAGCTGTTTTTT
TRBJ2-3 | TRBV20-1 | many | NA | CSASDGRGHTDTQYF | TGCAGTGCTAGCGACGGGAGAGGGCACACAGATACGCAGTATTTT
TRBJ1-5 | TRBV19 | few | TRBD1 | CASSMPGGQPQHF | TGTGCCAGTAGTATGCCAGGGGGCCAGCCCCAGCATTTT
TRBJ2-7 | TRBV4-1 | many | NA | CASSQDGTGTGSYEQYF | TGCGCCAGCAGCCAAGATGGGACCGGGACCGGCTCCTACGAGCAGTACTTC
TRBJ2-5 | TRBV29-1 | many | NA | CSVAQETQYF | TGCAGCGTAGCACAAGAGACCCAGTACTTC
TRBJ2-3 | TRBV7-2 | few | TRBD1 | CASSLTGVTDTQYF | TGTGCCAGCAGCCTGACAGGGGTCACAGATACGCAGTATTTT
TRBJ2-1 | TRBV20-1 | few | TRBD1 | CSAYKAGTVPYNEQFF | TGCAGTGCTTACAAGGCTGGGACAGTTCCTTACAATGAGCAGTTCTTC
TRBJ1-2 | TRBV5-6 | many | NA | CASSYQGYYGYTF | TGTGCCAGCAGCTACCAGGGTTACTATGGCTACACCTTC
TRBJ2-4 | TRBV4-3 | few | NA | CASSQAGMANIQYF | TGCGCCAGCAGCCAAGCAGGGATGGCAAACATTCAGTACTTC
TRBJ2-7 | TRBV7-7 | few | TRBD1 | CASSNSGQGRYEQYF | TGTGCTAGCAGCAACTCGGGACAGGGGAGGTACGAGCAGTACTTC
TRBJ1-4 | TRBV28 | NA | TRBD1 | CASSPSDRADEKLFF | TGTGCCAGCAGTCCCTCGGACAGGGCGGATGAAAAACTGTTTTTT
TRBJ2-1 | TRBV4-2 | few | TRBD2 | CASSQERASGLGGGEQFF | TGTGCCAGCAGCCAAGAGCGGGCTAGCGGCCTGGGTGGAGGTGAGCAGTTCTTC
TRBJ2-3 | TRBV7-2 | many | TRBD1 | CASRSTGTVSTDTQYF | TGTGCCAGCAGAAGTACTGGGACAGTTAGCACAGATACGCAGTATTTT
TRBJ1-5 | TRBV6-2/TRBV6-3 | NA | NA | CASRDVTNQPQHF | TGTGCCAGCAGGGACGTTACCAATCAGCCCCAGCATTTT
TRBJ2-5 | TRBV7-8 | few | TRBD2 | CASSAARLANHQETQYF | TGTGCCAGCAGCGCGGCGAGACTAGCGAACCACCAAGAGACCCAGTACTTC
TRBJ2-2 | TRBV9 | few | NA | CASSVWGVTGELFF | TGTGCCAGCAGCGTATGGGGGGTCACCGGGGAGCTGTTTTTT
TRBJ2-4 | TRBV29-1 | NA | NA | CSATGEGNIQYF | TGCAGCGCCACAGGGGAGGGAAACATTCAGTACTTC
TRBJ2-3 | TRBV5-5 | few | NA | CASSFRSDTQYF | TGTGCCAGCAGCTTTAGATCAGATACGCAGTATTTT
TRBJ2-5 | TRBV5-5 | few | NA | CASSLVTGLVETQYF | TGTGCCAGCAGCTTGGTAACAGGGCTTGTCGAGACCCAGTACTTC
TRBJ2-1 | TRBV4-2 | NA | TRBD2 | CASSQDSTSGSFNEQFF | TGTGCCAGCAGCCAAGATAGTACTAGCGGGAGTTTCAATGAGCAGTTCTTC
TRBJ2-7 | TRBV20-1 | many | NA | CSARDLRESYEQYF | TGCAGTGCTAGAGATTTAAGGGAATCCTACGAGCAGTACTTC
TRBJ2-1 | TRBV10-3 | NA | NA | CAISLTASSYNEQFF | TGTGCCATCAGTTTGACCGCTAGCTCCTACAATGAGCAGTTCTTC
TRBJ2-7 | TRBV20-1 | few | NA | CSALRTEYEQYF | TGCAGTGCTCTAAGGACGGAGTACGAGCAGTACTTC
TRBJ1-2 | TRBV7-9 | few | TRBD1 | CASSSGQGARGYTF | TGTGCCAGCAGCTCGGGACAGGGGGCGAGAGGCTACACCTTC
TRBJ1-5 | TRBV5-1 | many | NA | CASSPGTVSNQPQHF | TGCGCCAGCAGCCCCGGGACGGTGAGCAATCAGCCCCAGCATTTT
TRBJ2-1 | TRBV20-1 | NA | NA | CSARGGAGNEQFF | TGCAGTGCTAGAGGGGGGGCGGGTAATGAGCAGTTCTTC
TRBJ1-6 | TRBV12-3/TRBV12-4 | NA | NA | CASSLDAGYSPLHF | TGTGCCAGCAGTTTAGATGCAGGCTATTCACCCCTCCACTTT
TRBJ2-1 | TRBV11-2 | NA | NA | CPSSFSGLGNEQFF | TGTCCCAGCAGCTTTTCAGGGTTAGGCAATGAGCAGTTCTTC
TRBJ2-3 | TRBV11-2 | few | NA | CASSLRGGRGRTTDTQYF | TGTGCCAGCAGCTTGAGGGGGGGTAGGGGGAGGACCACAGATACGCAGTATTTT
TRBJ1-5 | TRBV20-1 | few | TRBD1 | CSATTGTGYQPQHF | TGCAGTGCCACGACCGGGACAGGGTATCAGCCCCAGCATTTT
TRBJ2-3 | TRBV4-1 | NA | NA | CASSQELAGPGTDTQYF | TGCGCCAGCAGCCAAGAACTTGCGGGTCCTGGCACAGATACGCAGTATTTT
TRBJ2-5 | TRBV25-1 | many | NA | CASSARSGATETQYF | TGTGCCAGCAGTGCACGCTCCGGGGCAACAGAGACCCAGTACTTC
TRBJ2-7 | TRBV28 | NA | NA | CASSEASGLAATYEQYF | TGTGCCAGCAGTGAGGCTTCGGGACTCGCGGCCACCTACGAGCAGTACTTC
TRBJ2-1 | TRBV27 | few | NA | CASIPGPRYNEQFF | TGTGCCAGCATTCCGGGACCTCGGTACAATGAGCAGTTCTTC
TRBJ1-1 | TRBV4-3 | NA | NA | CASSQVDGTGAAFF | TGCGCCAGCAGCCAAGTCGACGGAACCGGCGCGGCTTTCTTT
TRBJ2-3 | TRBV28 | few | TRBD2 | CASSSLGAGDSDTQYF | TGTGCCAGCAGTTCCCTTGGAGCGGGAGACTCTGATACGCAGTATTTT
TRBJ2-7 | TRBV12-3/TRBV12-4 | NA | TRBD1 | CASSFLPGQGIHEQYF | TGTGCCAGCAGTTTCCTCCCGGGACAGGGGATCCACGAGCAGTACTTC